Each of the 7 T cell receptor beta chains below was sequenced from the same sample in a study of shared clonotypes between healthy human individuals. Generated by immunoSEQ multiplex PCR, the TCRdb table keeps only in-frame clones and is missing some. This table has under 1,100,000 clones, around 75% appearing once. Sequenced sample: memory CD4+ T cells sorted from blood. Subset defined: CD45RA-negative fraction. These receptors came from a man in his late teens or twenties in good health.

The chain couples TRBV4-1 to TRBJ2-3; TRBD2 aligns across 10 bases. The germline V gene encodes CDR1 MGHRA and CDR2 YSYEKL. This CDR3 region has 15 residues. With V trimmed by 6 bases and J by 4 bases, 7 bases remained unmatched. The CDR3 sequence is CASRPTSGVADTQYF. For the CDR3, the DNA is TGCGCCAGCAGACCCACTAGCGGGGTAGCAGATACGCAGTATTTT.

The chain recombines TRBV28 with TRBJ1-6, with 8 bases fitting TRBD1. The CDR3 runs 15 residues. Per germline, CDR1 MDHEN and CDR2 SYDVKM. J lost 9 bases, V lost 5 bases, and 9 bases had no gene match. This CDR3 is CASSPTDRAGSPLHF. The CDR3 region has the DNA TGTGCCAGCAGTCCCACGGACAGGGCAGGTTCACCCCTCCACTTT.

The J gene is TRBJ2-3, the V gene TRBV7-6, with D possibly TRBD2 on 5 matching bases. Germline-derived CDR1 and CDR2 are SGHVS and FNYEAQ. The CDR3 extends over 16 amino acids. V dropped 5 bases and J dropped 0 bases, with 15 bases sitting between them. CDR3 region: CASSPSSRVSTDTQYF. The CDR3, as DNA: TGTGCCAGCAGCCCATCGTCGAGGGTCAGCACAGATACGCAGTATTTT.

V is TRBV19 and J is TRBJ2-4; no clear D. Germline lookup yields CDR1 LNHDA and CDR2 SQIVND (reference sequence). The germline V and J ends were trimmed by 5 bases and 0 bases, with 14 bases remaining between them. The CDR3 consists of 16 residues. The CDR3: CASSPRLVLAKNIQYF. The DNA for the CDR3 is TGTGCCAGTAGTCCGCGACTGGTCCTAGCCAAAAACATTCAGTACTTC.

This clone appeared once. The same CDR3 also results from other DNA sequences found in this sample. The gene calls are TRBV5-1 and TRBJ2-7, with D hard to call. CDR1 is SGHRS and CDR2 is YFSETQ in the germline V gene. Trimming shortened V by 3 bases and J by 4 bases, and 5 bases separated the two germline ends. The CDR3 has 11 amino acids. CDR3 protein: CASSSAYEQYF. The CDR3 DNA sequence: TGCGCCAGCAGCTCAGCATACGAGCAGTACTTC.

This chain links TRBV15 with TRBJ1-3, with 7 bases that match TRBD1. Per germline, CDR1 LNHNV and CDR2 YYDKDF (reference sequence). The CDR3 covers 15 residues. The J segment lost 0 bases and the V segment lost 1 base, leaving 0 bases of the junction unmatched. The chain's CDR3 is CATSRGDSSGNTIYF. Written as DNA, the CDR3 is TGTGCCACCAGCAGAGGGGACAGCTCTGGAAACACCATATATTTT.

The rearrangement joins TRBV5-1 to TRBJ2-5; D gene ambiguous. V was shortened by 2 bases and J by 4 bases, with 12 bases between the two germline ends. CDR3 length: 14 amino acids. Looked up from germline, CDR1 is SGHRS and CDR2 is YFSETQ. Written as DNA, the CDR3 is TGCGCCAGCAGCTTAGTGCTGGGTTTAGAGACCCAGTACTTC. This translates into CASSLVLGLETQYF.